Below are 21 T cell receptor beta chains sequenced from a single sample in a study of blood T cell repertoires in COVID-19. TCRdb's table, derived via immunoSEQ multiplex PCR, lists solely in-frame clones and lacks some. The sample consists of under 70,000 clones, roughly 84% of them appearing once. The sequencing sample was made of peripheral blood. The receptors shown here come from a woman between 18 and 29 years old with acute or convalescent COVID-19.

The chain employs TRBV19 and TRBJ2-2, with a weak D call TRBD2 (5 bases). V dropped 5 bases and J dropped 5 bases, with 15 bases sitting between them. Germline CDR1 LNHDA, CDR2 SQIVND (reference sequence). The CDR3 consists of 15 residues. The CDR3 region is CASSPTLERTGELFF. In DNA form, the CDR3 reads TGTGCCAGTAGTCCTACCTTGGAGCGGACCGGGGAGCTGTTTTTT. Full variable domain (missing parts from reference TRBV19 and TRBJ2-2): DGGITQSPKYLFRKEGQNVTLSCEQNLNHDAMYWYRQDPGQGLRLIYYSQIVNDFQKGDIAEGYSVSREKKESFPLTVTSAQKNPTAFYLCASSPTLERTGELFFGEGSRLTVL.

V and J are TRBV23-1 and TRBJ2-7; 7 bases fit TRBD2. TRBV23-1 is sorted into the ORF group, with uncertain function. The CDR3 contains 15 residues. J lost 0 bases, V lost 0 bases, and 2 bases had no gene match. CDR3: CASSQSREDSYEQYF. CDR3 nucleotides: TGCGCCAGCAGTCAATCTCGGGAGGACTCCTACGAGCAGTACTTC.

V gene TRBV7-9 combines with J gene TRBJ2-1, with 9 bases that match TRBD1. This CDR3 is built from 16 residues. V shed 5 bases, J shed 3 bases, and the junction held 8 bases outside the gene matches. From germline, CDR1 is SEHNR and CDR2 FQNEAQ (reference sequence). The CDR3 sequence: CASSPRTGENYNEQFF. The CDR3 coding sequence is TGTGCCAGCAGCCCACGGACAGGGGAGAACTACAATGAGCAGTTCTTC.

J is TRBJ2-3 and V is TRBV3-1 (or the pseudogene TRBV3-2); D call uncertain. This CDR3 is 15 amino acids long. Germline values: CDR1 LGHDT, CDR2 YNNKEL (reference sequence). V lost 1 base to trimming and J lost 2 bases, with 10 bases between them. CDR3 loop: CASSQGSWPTDTQYF. In DNA form, the CDR3 reads TGTGCCAGCAGCCAAGGGTCTTGGCCCACAGATACGCAGTATTTT.

This chain uses TRBV5-8 with TRBJ2-7; 12 bases agree with TRBD2. The ends lost 2 bases at V and 4 bases at J; junction bases unmatched: 7. CDR1 and CDR2 (germline): SGHTS, YDEGEE. This CDR3 is 16 amino acids long. CDR3: CASSFGLAGREYEQYF. Written as DNA, the CDR3 is TGTGCCAGCAGCTTTGGACTAGCGGGAAGAGAGTACGAGCAGTACTTC.

The gene calls are TRBV29-1 and TRBJ2-5, with D possibly TRBD1 on 6 matching bases. V lost 0 bases and J lost 5, with 10 bases in between. CDR3 length equals 13 residues. The germline V gene has CDR1 SQVTM and CDR2 ANQGSEA. The CDR3 loop reads CSVEELRGETQYF. DNA for the CDR3: TGCAGCGTTGAAGAACTTAGGGGGGAGACCCAGTACTTC.

For the CDR3, the DNA is TGTGCCAGCAGCGAGACAGGGGATGGCTACACCTTC. This codes for CASSETGDGYTF. This sequence joins TRBV6-6 and TRBJ1-2; 8 nucleotides line up with TRBD1. The V gene's germline CDR1 is MNHNY and CDR2 SVGAGI (reference sequence). The junction had 3 bases not matched to a gene; V was cut back by 6 bases and J by 6 bases. This CDR3 has 12 residues.

This clone has more than one count but fewer than ten. The genes are TRBV5-1 and TRBJ2-5; D is perhaps TRBD2 (5 bases). CDR1 is SGHRS and CDR2 is YFSETQ in the germline V gene. V was cut by 4 bases and J by 4 bases, with 17 bases left in between. The CDR3 extends over 15 amino acids. The CDR3 DNA sequence: TGCGCCAGCAGCCTAGCACCGTGGTTAGGAGAGACCCAGTACTTC. Translated: CASSLAPWLGETQYF.

This sequence joins TRBV5-1 and TRBJ1-1; 11 bases are shared with TRBD1. The V gene end was trimmed by 4 bases and the J gene end by 4 bases; junction bases not matched to a gene: 6. The CDR3 is 15 residues long. Germline V gene lookup returns CDR1 SGHRS and CDR2 YFSETQ. This chain's CDR3 is CASSIGQGAITEAFF. In nucleotides, the CDR3 is TGCGCCAGCAGCATCGGACAGGGGGCGATCACTGAAGCTTTCTTT.

The table lists this clone with a few counts. The rearrangement links TRBV6-1 to TRBJ1-5, with D unresolved. This CDR3 has 12 residues. V was clipped by 1 base and J by 7 bases, with 5 bases between them. Germline V gene lookup returns CDR1 MNHNS and CDR2 SASEGT. The CDR3 reads CASSEGSQPQHF. The CDR3 DNA sequence: TGTGCCAGCAGTGAAGGTTCACAGCCCCAGCATTTT.

This chain links TRBV4-1 with TRBJ2-5, with D tentatively TRBD1 (5 bases). In germline, CDR1 is MGHRA, CDR2 YSYEKL. The germline V and J ends were trimmed by 2 bases and 3 bases, with 10 bases remaining between them. CDR3 length equals 14 residues. Here the CDR3 reads CASSQKLQEETQYF. The DNA for the CDR3 is TGCGCCAGCAGCCAAAAGCTACAGGAAGAGACCCAGTACTTC.

This chain joins TRBV28 and TRBJ1-2, with TRBD1 as a possible D gene (6 bases). Trimming took 6 bases from V and 2 from J, leaving 10 bases between them. Per the germline V gene, CDR1 is MDHEN and CDR2 is SYDVKM. This CDR3 spans 13 amino acids. Here the CDR3 DNA reads TGTGCCAGCAGCTCCACAGGGAACTATGGCTACACCTTC. This encodes CASSSTGNYGYTF.

This chain links TRBV5-4 with TRBJ2-1, with D maybe TRBD1 (6 bases). Germline assignment: CDR1 SGHNT and CDR2 YYREEE (reference sequence). The CDR3 is 13 amino acids. V lost 2 bases to trimming and J lost 4 bases, with 7 bases between them. The CDR3, as DNA: TGTGCCAGCAGCTTCAGGGGTTACAATGAGCAGTTCTTC. The encoded protein is CASSFRGYNEQFF.

This clone was recorded a few times. The chain links TRBV9 to TRBJ2-5, with 8 nucleotides matching TRBD1. The J segment lost 1 base and the V segment lost 3 bases, leaving 8 bases of the junction unmatched. This CDR3 contains 16 residues. CDR1 is SGDLS, CDR2 YYNGEE, per germline. The DNA for the CDR3 is TGTGCCAGCAGCGCCCGGGACAGGTTTCCCCAAGAGACCCAGTACTTC. Encoded protein: CASSARDRFPQETQYF.

This chain uses TRBV7-2 with TRBJ1-3; the D is unclear. Germline CDR1 and CDR2: SGHTA and FQGNSA. V lost 1 base to trimming and J lost 13 bases, with 14 bases between them. The CDR3 covers 13 residues. The DNA for the CDR3 is TGTGCCAGCAGCTTAGTTCCGGGAAACGGGATATATTTT. It translates to CASSLVPGNGIYF.

This clone has just a few counts. This chain joins TRBV3-1 (or the pseudogene TRBV3-2) and TRBJ2-3; 8 bases are a match to TRBD2. This CDR3 region has 19 residues. CDR1 and CDR2 from the germline V gene are LGHDT and YNNKEL (reference sequence). The V segment lost 3 bases and the J segment 2 bases; nucleotides outside the gene matches: 16. CDR3 residues: CASSHPTRGRPDYTDTQYF. CDR3 nucleotides: TGTGCCAGCAGCCACCCTACGCGCGGGAGGCCCGACTACACAGATACGCAGTATTTT.

This chain links TRBV7-9 with TRBJ1-2; 7 bases are shared with TRBD1. The CDR3 covers 13 residues. Per the germline V gene, CDR1 is SEHNR and CDR2 is FQNEAQ (reference sequence). Trimming at V came to 5 bases and at J to 4 bases, leaving 4 bases not matched to a gene. This chain's CDR3 is CASSRQGIYGYTF. For the CDR3, the DNA is TGTGCCAGCAGCAGACAGGGTATCTATGGCTACACCTTC. Drawing the rest from reference TRBV7-9 and TRBJ1-2, the complete variable domain is DTGVSQNPRHKITKRGQNVTFRCDPISEHNRLYWYRQTLGQGPEFLTYFQNEAQLEKSRLLSDRFSAERPKGSFSTLEIQRTEQGDSAMYLCASSRQGIYGYTFGSGTRLTVV.

V gene TRBV29-1 combines with J gene TRBJ1-1; D is possibly TRBD1 (5 bases). Germline assignment: CDR1 SQVTM and CDR2 ANQGSEA. With 0 bases removed from V and 7 bases from J, the gap between germline ends came to 12 bases. The CDR3 extends over 13 amino acids. The chain's CDR3 is CSVEDYTGGEAFF. CDR3 bases: TGCAGCGTTGAAGATTACACCGGGGGTGAAGCTTTCTTT.

The chain couples TRBV3-1 (or the pseudogene TRBV3-2) to TRBJ1-1; the match to TRBD1 covers 7 bases. Germline trimming cut 2 bases from V and 3 bases from J; bases unmatched to any gene: 3. The CDR3 runs 14 residues. The germline V gene has CDR1 LGHDT and CDR2 YNNKEL (reference sequence). The CDR3 protein is CASSQRDSHTEAFF. The CDR3, as DNA: TGTGCCAGCAGCCAAAGGGACAGTCACACTGAAGCTTTCTTT.

The chain employs TRBV2 and TRBJ2-3, with 9 bases identical to TRBD2. With 0 bases clipped from V and 5 bases from J, the junction kept 12 bases outside the gene matches. Germline CDR1 is SNHLY and CDR2 is FYNNEI. This CDR3 spans 18 amino acids. CDR3 region: CASSEALVGLARIDTQYF. CDR3 in DNA: TGTGCCAGCAGTGAAGCGCTTGTCGGACTAGCGCGAATAGATACGCAGTATTTT.

The genes are TRBV19 and TRBJ1-1; no definite D call. The CDR3 consists of 13 residues. Looked up from germline, CDR1 is LNHDA and CDR2 is SQIVND (reference sequence). Trimming left V 7 bases short and J 2 bases short, with 11 bases between. This CDR3 reads CASTTTKNTEAFF. CDR3 nucleotide sequence: TGTGCCAGTACGACGACAAAAAACACTGAAGCTTTCTTT.